The clone carrying this T cell receptor beta chain has ten or more counts. Its target is not known. This specimen comes from a study of regulatory T cells in long-lasting Graves disease. Documented time point: persistent/refractory GD, antithyroid drugs over 5 years with positive TRAb. Extracted RNA from PBMCs served as the source of the TCR library. Staff took around 9 milliliters of peripheral blood and put it into EDTA tubes. Libraries of TCR beta came from iRepertoire HTBI primers plus Arm-PCR of CDR3 regions. Original processing methods: Analysis of the samples identified under 80 TRBV and roughly 13 TRBJ segments. One entry per CDR3 protein, called by TCRdb with MiXCR from the multiplex PCR reads. The V and J calls follow TCRdb's processing rather than the paper's. The sample lists under 500,000 distinct CDR3 sequences; about a fifth were seen once. The study, taken as a whole, reports: Gene preferences differed: TRBV28, TRBJ1-2, TRBJ2-5 in persistent cases. A limited number of samples was an acknowledged limitation.

The germline gives CDR1 MNHEY, CDR2 SVGEGT. The CDR3 has 15 residues. V lost 5 bases to trimming and J lost 6 bases; unmatched junction nucleotides: 13. The V call is TRBV6-2 or TRBV6-3, the J call TRBJ2-7; 7 nucleotides match TRBD1. The TCR was taken from a female donor with Graves disease. The sample here was peripheral blood mononuclear cells (PBMCs), taken when the disease was refractory, from a patient treated with antithyroid drugs. CDR3: CASSLTGDRSLEQYF. The CDR3 nucleotides are TGTGCCAGCAGTCTTACCGGGGACAGAAGTCTCGAGCAGTACTTC.